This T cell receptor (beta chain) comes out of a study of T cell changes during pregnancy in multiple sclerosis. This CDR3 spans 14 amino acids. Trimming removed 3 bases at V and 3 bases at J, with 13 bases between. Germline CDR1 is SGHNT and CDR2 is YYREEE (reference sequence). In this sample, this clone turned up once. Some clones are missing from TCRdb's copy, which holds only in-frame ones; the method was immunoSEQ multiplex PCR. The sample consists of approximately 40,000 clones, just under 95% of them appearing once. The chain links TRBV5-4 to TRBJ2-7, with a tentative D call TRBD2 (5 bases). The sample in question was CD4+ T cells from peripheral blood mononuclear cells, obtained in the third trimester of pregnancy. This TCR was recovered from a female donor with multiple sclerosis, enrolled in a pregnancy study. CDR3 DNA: TGTGCCAGCAGCTGGGCCGGCCGGGGCTACGAGCAGTACTTC. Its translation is CASSWAGRGYEQYF.